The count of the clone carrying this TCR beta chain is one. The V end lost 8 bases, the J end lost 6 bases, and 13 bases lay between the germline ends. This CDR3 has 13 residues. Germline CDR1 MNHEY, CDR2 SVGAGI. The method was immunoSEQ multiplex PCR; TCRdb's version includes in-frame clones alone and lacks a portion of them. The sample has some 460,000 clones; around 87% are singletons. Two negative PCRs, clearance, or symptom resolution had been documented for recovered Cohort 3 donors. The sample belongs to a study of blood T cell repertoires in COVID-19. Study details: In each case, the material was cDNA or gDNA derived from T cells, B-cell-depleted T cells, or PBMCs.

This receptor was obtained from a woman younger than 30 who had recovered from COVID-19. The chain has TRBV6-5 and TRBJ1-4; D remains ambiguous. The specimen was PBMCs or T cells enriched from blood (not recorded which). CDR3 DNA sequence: TGTGCCAGCCAGACTCACCGTTATGAAAAACTGTTTTTT. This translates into CASQTHRYEKLFF.